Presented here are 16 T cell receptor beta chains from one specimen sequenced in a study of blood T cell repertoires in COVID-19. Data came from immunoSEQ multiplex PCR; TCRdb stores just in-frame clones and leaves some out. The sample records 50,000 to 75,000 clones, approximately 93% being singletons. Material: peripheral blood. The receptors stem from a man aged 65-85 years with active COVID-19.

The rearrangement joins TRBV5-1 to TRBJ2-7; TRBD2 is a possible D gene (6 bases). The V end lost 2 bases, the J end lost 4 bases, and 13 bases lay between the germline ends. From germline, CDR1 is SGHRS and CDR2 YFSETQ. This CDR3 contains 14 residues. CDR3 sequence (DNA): TGCGCCAGCAGCTTTAACCGGGAGAAGTACGAGCAGTACTTC. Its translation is CASSFNREKYEQYF.

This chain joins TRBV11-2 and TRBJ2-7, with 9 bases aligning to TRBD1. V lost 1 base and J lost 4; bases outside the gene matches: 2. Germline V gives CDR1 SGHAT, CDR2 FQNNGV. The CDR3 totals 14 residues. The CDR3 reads CASSLAQGAYEQYF. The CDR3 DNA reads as TGTGCCAGCAGCTTAGCACAGGGGGCTTACGAGCAGTACTTC.

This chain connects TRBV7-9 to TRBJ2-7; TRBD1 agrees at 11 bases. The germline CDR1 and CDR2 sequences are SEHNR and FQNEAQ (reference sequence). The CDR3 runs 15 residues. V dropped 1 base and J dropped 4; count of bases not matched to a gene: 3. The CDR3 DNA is TGTGCCAGCAGCTTAGGGACAGGGGGCATGTACGAGCAGTACGTC. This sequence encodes CASSLGTGGMYEQYV.

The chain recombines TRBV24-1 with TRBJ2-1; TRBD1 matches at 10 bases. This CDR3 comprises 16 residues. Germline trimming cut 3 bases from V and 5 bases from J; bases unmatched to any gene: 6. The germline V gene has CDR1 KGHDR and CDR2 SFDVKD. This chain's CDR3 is CATSDQGQGRDNEQFF. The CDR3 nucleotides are TGTGCCACCAGTGATCAGGGACAGGGGAGGGACAATGAGCAGTTCTTC.

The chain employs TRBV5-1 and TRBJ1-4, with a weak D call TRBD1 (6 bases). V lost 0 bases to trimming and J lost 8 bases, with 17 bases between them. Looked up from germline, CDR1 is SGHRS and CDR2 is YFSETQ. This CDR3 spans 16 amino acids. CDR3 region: CASSLAPDRLGEKLFF. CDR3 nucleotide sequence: TGCGCCAGCAGCTTGGCCCCGGACAGACTGGGGGAAAAACTGTTTTTT.

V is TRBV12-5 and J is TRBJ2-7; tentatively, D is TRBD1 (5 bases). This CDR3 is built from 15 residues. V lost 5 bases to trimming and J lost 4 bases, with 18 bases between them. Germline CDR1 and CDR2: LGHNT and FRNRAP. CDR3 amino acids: CASGPPGRGKYEQYV. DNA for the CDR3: TGTGCTAGTGGTCCCCCAGGAAGGGGCAAATACGAGCAGTACGTC.

CDR3 nucleotide sequence: TGTGCCAGCAGCCCTGGGACAGAGGCAACTAATGAAAAACTGTTTTTT. It encodes CASSPGTEATNEKLFF. The chain links TRBV5-4 to TRBJ1-4; 7 nucleotides agree with TRBD1. This CDR3 spans 16 amino acids. With V trimmed by 4 bases and J by 0 bases, 6 bases remained unmatched. Germline-derived CDR1 and CDR2 are SGHNT and YYREEE (reference sequence).

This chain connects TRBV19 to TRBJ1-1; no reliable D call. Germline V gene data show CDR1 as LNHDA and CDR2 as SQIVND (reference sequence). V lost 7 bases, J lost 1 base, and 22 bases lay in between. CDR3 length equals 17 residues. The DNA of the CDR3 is TGTGCCAGTACACCCCTGATCCCGACATATTGGAACACTGAAGCTTTCTTT. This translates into CASTPLIPTYWNTEAFF.

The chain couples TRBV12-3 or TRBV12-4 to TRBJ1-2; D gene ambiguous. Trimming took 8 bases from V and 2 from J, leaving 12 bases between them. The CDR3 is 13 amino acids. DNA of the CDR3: TGTGCCAGCCGCCAAGACGGGAACTATGGCTACACCTTC. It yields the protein CASRQDGNYGYTF.

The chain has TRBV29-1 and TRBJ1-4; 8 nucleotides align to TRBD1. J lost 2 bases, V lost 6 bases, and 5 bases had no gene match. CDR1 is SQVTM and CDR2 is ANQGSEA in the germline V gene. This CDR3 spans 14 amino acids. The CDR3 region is CSVGDRGTNEKLFF. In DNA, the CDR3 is TGCAGCGTGGGAGACAGGGGCACTAATGAAAAACTGTTTTTT.

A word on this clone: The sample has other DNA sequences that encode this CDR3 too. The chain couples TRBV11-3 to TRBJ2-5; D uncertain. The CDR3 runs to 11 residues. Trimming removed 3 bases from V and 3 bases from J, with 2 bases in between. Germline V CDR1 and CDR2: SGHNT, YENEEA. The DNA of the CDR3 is TGTGCCAGCAGCTTCAAAGAGACCCAGTACTTC. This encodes CASSFKETQYF.

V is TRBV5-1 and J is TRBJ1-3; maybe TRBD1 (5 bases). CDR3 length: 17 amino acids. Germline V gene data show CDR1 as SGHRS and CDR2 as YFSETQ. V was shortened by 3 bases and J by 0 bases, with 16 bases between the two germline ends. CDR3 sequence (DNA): TGCGCCAGCAGCTCGCAGGAGGGACTGCCCTCTGGAAACACCATATATTTT. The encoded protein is CASSSQEGLPSGNTIYF.

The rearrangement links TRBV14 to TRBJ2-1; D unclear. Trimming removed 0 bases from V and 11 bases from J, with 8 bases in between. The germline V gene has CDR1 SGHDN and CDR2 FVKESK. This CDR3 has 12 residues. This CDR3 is CASSQERVKQFF. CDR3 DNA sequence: TGTGCCAGCAGCCAAGAACGGGTAAAGCAGTTCTTC.

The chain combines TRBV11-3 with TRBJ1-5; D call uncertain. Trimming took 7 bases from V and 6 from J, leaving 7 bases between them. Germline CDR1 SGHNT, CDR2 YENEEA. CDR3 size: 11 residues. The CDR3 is CASTGGQPQHF. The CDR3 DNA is TGTGCCAGCACCGGAGGTCAGCCCCAGCATTTT. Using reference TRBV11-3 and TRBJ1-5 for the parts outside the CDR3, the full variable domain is EAGVVQSPRYKIIEKKQPVAFWCNPISGHNTLYWYLQNLGQGPELLIRYENEEAVDDSQLPKDRFSAERLKGVDSTLKIQPAELGDSAVYLCASTGGQPQHFGDGTRLSIL.

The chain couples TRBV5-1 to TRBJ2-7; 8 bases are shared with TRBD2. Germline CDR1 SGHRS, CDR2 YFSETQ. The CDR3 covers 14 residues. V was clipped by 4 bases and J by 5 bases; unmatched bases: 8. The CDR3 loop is CASSAERGSHEQYF. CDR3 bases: TGCGCCAGCAGCGCCGAGCGGGGGAGCCACGAGCAGTACTTC.

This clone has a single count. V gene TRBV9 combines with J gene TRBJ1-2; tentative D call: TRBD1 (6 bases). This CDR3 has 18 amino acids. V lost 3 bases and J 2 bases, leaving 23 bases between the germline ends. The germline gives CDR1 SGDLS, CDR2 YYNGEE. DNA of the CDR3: TGTGCCAGCAGCGAACTAAAGTTCACCGGGACAAAAAACTATGGCTACACCTTC. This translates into CASSELKFTGTKNYGYTF.